This TCR beta chain was obtained from a study of glioma-infiltrating T cells listed by TCRdb under 2016. Concerning the study at large: Low-grade gliomas were represented by WHO grade II oligodendrogliomas or astrocytomas, and glioblastomas were represented by WHO grade IV tumors that were sampled at initial rather than recurrent diagnosis. Three low-grade glioma patients, seven or eight primary glioblastoma patients, and three non-glioma patients who contributed non-neoplastic brain tissue made up the paired cohort. Dexamethasone was administered to glioma patients for six or fewer days before surgery. To measure how far tissue and blood T-cell populations diverged, each tissue-infiltrating repertoire was compared against the peripheral blood repertoire of the same patient. Sequencing coverage of 4.5- to 10-fold of 1 million or so peripheral T cells was targeted for blood libraries. Glioma tissue, non-neoplastic brain tissue and matched peripheral blood mononuclear cells were used as sources from which TCR alpha- and beta-chain repertoires were sequenced. What the authors observed across the whole study: Group comparisons rested on small numbers: three non-neoplastic, three low-grade glioma and 7 or 8 glioblastoma patients. Only a very small number of CDR3 sequences turned up in both tissue and blood, a result put down to high CDR3 diversity combined with limited sampling. A signature set of shared blood CDR3 motifs marked patients with low tissue-blood divergence and was depleted in highly divergent patients. VJ-independent divergence between tissue and blood was found to be below expectation in non-neoplastic patients but above expectation in all gliomas, particularly low-grade gliomas.

This clonotype came up a few times. It lacks a known antigen. No much larger clonotype is one base removed from it; base qualities were not supplied. Immediately after resection, surgical brain or tumor specimens were cryofrozen in liquid nitrogen, with peripheral blood cells collected concurrently. The iRepertoire nested amplicon-rescue multiplex PCR (arm-PCR) platform was used to amplify TCR alpha and beta CDR3 regions from RNA. The input for one-step reverse transcription and amplification was about 100-400 ng of tissue mRNA or PBMC total RNA. After bead purification, a secondary multiplex PCR added Illumina adapters, and libraries were gel-purified between 200 and 400 bp. Internal 6-nucleotide barcodes were carried by the libraries and were used for demultiplexing. The libraries were sequenced on an Illumina MiSeq using 2x220 or 2x250 nucleotide paired-end reads. Per the authors' processing: Paired reads were merged using FLASH 1.2.11 and were aligned to the GRCh37 human genome using BWA-MEM, after which TRA and TRB reads were extracted. For V and J assignment, an IMGT-derived reference of cassette sequences and CDR3 motifs that included pseudogenes was used. Reads were translated in three frames, and productive CDR3s were defined by a C…FGXG motif without stop codons. A clonotype was defined as a unique combination of a V-J cassette pair and a CDR3 amino acid sequence. Hamming distance filtering was applied to reads, with thresholds set by the sequence error rate of each sample in mapped regions. Clones were called with MiXCR by TCRdb after fastp trimmed the public reads at Q25, and only in-frame beta chains were retained. Rows with one shared CDR3 protein collapse into an entry with the most common genes and DNA. TCRdb, rather than the study authors, made the V and J calls. The sample table contains 300,000 to 450,000 distinct CDR3 sequences; only one count was recorded for 35% to 45% of them. The ten largest clonotypes hold approximately 12% of the sample.

The receptor's source is a human donor with low-grade glioma or glioblastoma, undergoing nonglioma brain surgery, or in good health (not recorded which). The sample comprised glioma tissue, nonneoplastic brain tissue, or PBMCs (not recorded which).

CDR3 loop: CASSLAEGVNTEAFF. The nucleotides are TGTGCCAGCAGCTTGGCGGAGGGGGTGAACACTGAAGCTTTCTTT. Rearrangement joined TRBV7-6 to TRBJ1-1; TRBD1 could be the D gene, as 6 bases match. Reading from cysteine to phenylalanine, the CDR3 counts 15 amino acids. Only the CDR3 DNA is retained, 45 bases long and in frame from the first base. CDR1 SGHVS and CDR2 FNYEAQ were looked up in the germline V gene. The junction shows trimming of 3 bases on V and 0 bases on J, plus 11 bases between the germline ends.